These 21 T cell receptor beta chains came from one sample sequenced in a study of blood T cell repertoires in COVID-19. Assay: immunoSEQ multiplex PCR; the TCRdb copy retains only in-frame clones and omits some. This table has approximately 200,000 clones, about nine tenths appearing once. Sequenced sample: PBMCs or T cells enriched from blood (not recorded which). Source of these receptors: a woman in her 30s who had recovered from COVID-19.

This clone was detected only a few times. CDR3 DNA: TGCGCCAGCAGCAATTGGGGGCTCTATGGCTACACCTTC. Translated: CASSNWGLYGYTF. The rearrangement joins TRBV5-1 to TRBJ1-2, with TRBD1 as a possible D gene (6 bases). The CDR3 contains 13 residues. Trimming left V 4 bases short and J 4 bases short, with 11 bases between. Germline CDR1 is SGHRS and CDR2 is YFSETQ. The complete variable domain, with remaining parts taken from reference TRBV5-1 and TRBJ1-2, reads KAGVTQTPRYLIKTRGQQVTLSCSPISGHRSVSWYQQTPGQGLQFLFEYFSETQRNKGNFPGRFSGRQFSNSRSEMNVSTLELGDSALYLCASSNWGLYGYTFGSGTRLTVV.

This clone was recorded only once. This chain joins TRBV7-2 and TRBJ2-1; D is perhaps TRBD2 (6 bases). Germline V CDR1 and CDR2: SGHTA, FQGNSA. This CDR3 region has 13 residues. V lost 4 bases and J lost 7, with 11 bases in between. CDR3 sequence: CASSSRGLNEQFF. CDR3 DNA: TGTGCCAGCAGCTCAAGGGGACTGAATGAGCAGTTCTTC.

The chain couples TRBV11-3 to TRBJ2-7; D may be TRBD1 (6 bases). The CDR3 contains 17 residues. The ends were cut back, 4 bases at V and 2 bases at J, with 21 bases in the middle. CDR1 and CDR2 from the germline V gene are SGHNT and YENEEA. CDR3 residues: CASSSRGGGSAAYEQYF. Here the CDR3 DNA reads TGTGCCAGCAGCTCCAGGGGCGGAGGTAGCGCAGCCTACGAGCAGTACTTC.

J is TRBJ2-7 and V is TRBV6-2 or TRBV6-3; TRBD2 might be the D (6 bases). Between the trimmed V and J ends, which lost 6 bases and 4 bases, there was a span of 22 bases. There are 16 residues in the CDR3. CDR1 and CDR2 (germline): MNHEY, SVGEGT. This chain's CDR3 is CASSMDDWREGYEQYF. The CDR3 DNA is TGTGCCAGCAGCATGGACGACTGGCGGGAAGGGTACGAGCAGTACTTC.

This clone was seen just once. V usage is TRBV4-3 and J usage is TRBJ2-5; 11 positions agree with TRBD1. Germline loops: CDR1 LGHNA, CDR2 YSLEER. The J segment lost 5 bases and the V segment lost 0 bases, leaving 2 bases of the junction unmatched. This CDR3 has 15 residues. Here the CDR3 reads CASSQDRDRGETQYF. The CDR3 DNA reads TGCGCCAGCAGCCAAGACCGGGACAGGGGGGAGACCCAGTACTTC.

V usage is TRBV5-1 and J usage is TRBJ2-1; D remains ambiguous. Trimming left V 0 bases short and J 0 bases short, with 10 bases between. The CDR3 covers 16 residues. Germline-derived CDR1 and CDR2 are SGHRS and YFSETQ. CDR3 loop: CASSLGPPSSYNEQFF. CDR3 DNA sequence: TGCGCCAGCAGCTTGGGTCCACCCAGCTCCTACAATGAGCAGTTCTTC.

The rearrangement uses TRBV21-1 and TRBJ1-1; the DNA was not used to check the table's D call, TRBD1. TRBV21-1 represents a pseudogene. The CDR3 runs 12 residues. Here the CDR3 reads CASSKVNIEAFF. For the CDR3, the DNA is TGTGCCAGCAGCAAAGTGAACATCGAAGCTTTCTTT.

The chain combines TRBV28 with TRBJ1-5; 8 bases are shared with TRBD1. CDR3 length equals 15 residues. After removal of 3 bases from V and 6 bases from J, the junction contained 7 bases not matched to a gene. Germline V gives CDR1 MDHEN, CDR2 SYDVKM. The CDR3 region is CASSFGTGLVQPQHF. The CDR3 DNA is TGTGCCAGCAGTTTTGGGACAGGTTTGGTTCAGCCCCAGCATTTT.

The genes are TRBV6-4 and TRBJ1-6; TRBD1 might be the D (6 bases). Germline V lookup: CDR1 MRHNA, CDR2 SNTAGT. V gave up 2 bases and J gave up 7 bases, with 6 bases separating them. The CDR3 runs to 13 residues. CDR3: CASSDGTNSPLHF. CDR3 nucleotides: TGTGCCAGCAGTGACGGGACAAATTCACCCCTCCACTTT.

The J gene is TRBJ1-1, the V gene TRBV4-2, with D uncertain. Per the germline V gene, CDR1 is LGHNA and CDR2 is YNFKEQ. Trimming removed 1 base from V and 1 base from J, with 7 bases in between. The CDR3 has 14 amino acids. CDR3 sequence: CASSQGGENTEAFF. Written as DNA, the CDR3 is TGTGCCAGCAGCCAAGGCGGGGAGAACACTGAAGCTTTCTTT.

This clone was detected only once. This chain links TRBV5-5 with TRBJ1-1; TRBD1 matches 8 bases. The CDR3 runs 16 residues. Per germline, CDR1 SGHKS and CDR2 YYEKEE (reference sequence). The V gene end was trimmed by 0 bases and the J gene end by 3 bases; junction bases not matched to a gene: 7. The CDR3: CASSLETGERDTEAFF. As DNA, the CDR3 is TGTGCCAGCAGCTTGGAGACAGGGGAAAGGGACACTGAAGCTTTCTTT.

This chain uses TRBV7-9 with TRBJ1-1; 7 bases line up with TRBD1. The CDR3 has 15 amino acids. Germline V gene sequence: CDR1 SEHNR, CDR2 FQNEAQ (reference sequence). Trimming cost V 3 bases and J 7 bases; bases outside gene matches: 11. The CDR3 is CASSLETGRRVEAFF. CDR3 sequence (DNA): TGTGCCAGCAGCTTGGAGACAGGGAGGCGAGTTGAAGCTTTCTTT.

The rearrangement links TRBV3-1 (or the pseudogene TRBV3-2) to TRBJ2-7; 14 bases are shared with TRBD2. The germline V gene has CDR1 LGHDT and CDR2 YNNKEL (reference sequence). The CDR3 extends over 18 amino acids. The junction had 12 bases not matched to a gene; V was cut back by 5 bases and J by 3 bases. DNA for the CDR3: TGTGCCAGCAGCTCTGGACTAGCGGGGGGACTGGATTACTACGAGCAGTACTTC. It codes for CASSSGLAGGLDYYEQYF.

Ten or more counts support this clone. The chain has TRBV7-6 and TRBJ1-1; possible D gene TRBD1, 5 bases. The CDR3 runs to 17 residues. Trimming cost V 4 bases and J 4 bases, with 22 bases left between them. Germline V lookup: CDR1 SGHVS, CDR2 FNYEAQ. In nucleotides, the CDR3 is TGTGCCAGCAGCTCGACAAGGGCAGGGCCTCTGGGCACTGAAGCTTTCTTT. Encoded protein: CASSSTRAGPLGTEAFF.

This chain's CDR3 is CASSLGLPSYNEQFF. CDR3 nucleotide sequence: TGTGCCAGCAGTTTGGGACTACCCTCCTACAATGAGCAGTTCTTC. The chain recombines TRBV27 with TRBJ2-1, with TRBD2 matching over 7 bases. Germline CDR1 and CDR2: MNHEY and SMNVEV (reference sequence). V lost 3 bases, J lost 0 bases, and 2 bases stayed unmatched. The CDR3 spans 15 residues.

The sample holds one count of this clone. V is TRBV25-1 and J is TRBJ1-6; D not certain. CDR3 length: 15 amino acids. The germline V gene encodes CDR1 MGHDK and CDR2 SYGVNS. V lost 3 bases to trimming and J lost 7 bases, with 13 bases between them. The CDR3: CASSDLTRENSPLHF. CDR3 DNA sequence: TGTGCCAGCAGTGATCTAACCCGGGAGAATTCACCCCTCCACTTT.

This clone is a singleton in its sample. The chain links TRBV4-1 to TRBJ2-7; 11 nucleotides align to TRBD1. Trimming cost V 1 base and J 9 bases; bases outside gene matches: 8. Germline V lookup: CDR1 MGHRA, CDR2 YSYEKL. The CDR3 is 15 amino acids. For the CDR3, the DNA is TGCGCCAGCAGCCAAGCTGGACAGGGGGCTCCATGGCAGTACTTC. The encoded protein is CASSQAGQGAPWQYF.

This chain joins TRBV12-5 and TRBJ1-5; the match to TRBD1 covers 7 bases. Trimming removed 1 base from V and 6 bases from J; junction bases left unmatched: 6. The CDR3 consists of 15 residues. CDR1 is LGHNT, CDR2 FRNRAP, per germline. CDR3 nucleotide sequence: TGTGCTAGTGGTTTGGGACAGGGAAGAGGTCAGCCCCAGCATTTT. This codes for CASGLGQGRGQPQHF.

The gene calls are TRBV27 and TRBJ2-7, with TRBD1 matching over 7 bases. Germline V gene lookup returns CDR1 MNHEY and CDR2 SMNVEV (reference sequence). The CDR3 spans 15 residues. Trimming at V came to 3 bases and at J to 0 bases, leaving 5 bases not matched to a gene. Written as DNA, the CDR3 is TGTGCCAGCAGTTTCACAGGGGTGCCCTCCTACGAGCAGTACTTC. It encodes CASSFTGVPSYEQYF.

The CDR3 DNA sequence: TGTGCCATCAGTGAGTATTCCGGGACAGGGGGCTTGAATGAGCAGTTCTTC. Translated, it gives CAISEYSGTGGLNEQFF. The V gene is TRBV10-3, the J gene TRBJ2-1; 12 nucleotides agree with TRBD1. Germline V CDR1 and CDR2: ENHRY, SYGVKD. V gave up 1 base and J gave up 7 bases; unmatched junction bases: 8. The CDR3 length is 17 residues.

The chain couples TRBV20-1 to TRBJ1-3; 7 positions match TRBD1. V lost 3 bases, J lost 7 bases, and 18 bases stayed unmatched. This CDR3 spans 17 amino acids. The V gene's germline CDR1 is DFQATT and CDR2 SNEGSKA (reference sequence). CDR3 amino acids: CSASQYLTGSFANTIYF. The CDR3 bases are TGCAGTGCTAGTCAATACTTGACAGGGTCGTTTGCGAACACCATATATTTT.